This is a list of T cell receptor beta chains from one sample in a study of T-cell memory formation after mild COVID-19. TCRdb fed the 5' RACE reads into MiXCR, producing one record per CDR3 protein. Altogether roughly 200,000 distinct CDR3 sequences are present, 15% to 20% being singletons, with the ten largest covering roughly 2.3%. The specimen was PBMCs or a T cell subset sorted from them (not recorded which). Source of these receptors: an adult woman who had mild COVID-19 (a few samples of this study predate the infection). Cell type and time point are not known. Each CDR3 is given with its conserved first and last residue. A D gene is named only where the DNA matches it firmly. The listing skips clone size in some rows; elsewhere it reads once, few, many or a size class.

J,D,size,V,DNA,CDR3
TRBJ1-2,NA,NA,TRBV20-1,TGCAGTGCTCCCGGCGCGAACTATGGCTACACCTTC,CSAPGANYGYTF
TRBJ2-7,NA,NA,TRBV11-2,TGTGCCAGCAGTTGGGACCAGAGCTCCTACGAGCAGTACTTC,CASSWDQSSYEQYF
TRBJ2-1,NA,once,TRBV2,TGTGCCAGCAGTGAATCCTGGGGGCTAGCGGCTTCCTACAATGAGCAGTTCTTC,CASSESWGLAASYNEQFF
TRBJ1-1,NA,NA,TRBV11-3,TGTGCCAGCAGCCCCGGGGGGTGGCGGGGGCCAGACACTGAAGCTTTCTTT,CASSPGGWRGPDTEAFF
TRBJ2-2,NA,few,TRBV12-5,TGTGCTAGTGGTTTCATCCCCGGGGAGCTGTTTTTT,CASGFIPGELFF
TRBJ2-1,NA,few,TRBV18,TGTGCCAGCTCACCACTCCGGGCAGTCTCCTACAATGAGCAGTTCTTC,CASSPLRAVSYNEQFF
TRBJ1-2,NA,NA,TRBV6-2/TRBV6-3,TGTGCCAGCAGCCAACTACCATCGACAGCTAACTATGGCTACACCTTC,CASSQLPSTANYGYTF
TRBJ1-2,NA,NA,TRBV7-8,TGTGCCAGCAGCGTGAGCCAGCAGGGAAACTATGGCTACACCTTC,CASSVSQQGNYGYTF
TRBJ1-3,NA,NA,TRBV6-6,TGTGCCAGCAGTTACAGTTTCCCGCGGCCAGGCGAAGGAAACACCATATATTTT,CASSYSFPRPGEGNTIYF
TRBJ2-2,NA,few,TRBV12-3/TRBV12-4,TGTGCCAGCAGTTTAGGGGCTCCAGGTCAGGGGCCGACCGGGGAGCTGTTTTTT,CASSLGAPGQGPTGELFF
TRBJ2-2,NA,NA,TRBV14,TGTGCCAGCAGCCAAGAGATGGTGAACACCGGGGAGCTGTTTTTT,CASSQEMVNTGELFF
TRBJ2-3,NA,NA,TRBV7-2,TGTGCCAGCAGCTTAGGGACTACTCTCACAGATACGCAGTATTTT,CASSLGTTLTDTQYF
TRBJ2-3,NA,NA,TRBV12-3/TRBV12-4,TGTGCCAGCAGTTTACAGCGGGCGAGGAGCACAGATACGCAGTATTTT,CASSLQRARSTDTQYF
TRBJ1-5,NA,few,TRBV10-3,TGTGCCATCAGTGAGTCTATCGGGGTTCCGCAGCCCCAGCATTTT,CAISESIGVPQPQHF